The 20 T cell receptor beta chains presented below share a single source sample, sequenced in a study of T cell clones after liver transplantation. Libraries were prepared by immunoSEQ multiplex PCR; TCRdb keeps only in-frame clonotypes and omits some of them. The repertoire consists of 8,500 to 10,000 clones, with 55% to 85% occurring once and the leading ten covering roughly 20%. The specimen comprised CD8+ T cells from blood, sampled at the approximately 16-month timepoint. The receptors were gathered from a human patient who received a liver transplant. Some T cells may be provided by the graft donor.

The chain is built from TRBV7-9 and TRBJ1-4, with 9 bases aligning to TRBD1. This CDR3 is 17 amino acids long. CDR1 is SEHNR and CDR2 is FQNEAQ in the germline V gene (reference sequence). J lost 0 bases, V lost 6 bases, and 8 bases had no gene match. The CDR3 DNA reads as TGTGCCAGCAGACCTGACAGGGGGGCTTCAACTAATGAAAAACTGTTTTTT. The encoded protein is CASRPDRGASTNEKLFF.

This rearrangement joins TRBV5-4 to TRBJ1-3; D is unclear. The germline V and J ends were trimmed by 0 bases and 3 bases, with 7 bases remaining between them. Germline loops: CDR1 SGHNT, CDR2 YYREEE (reference sequence). The CDR3 spans 14 residues. As DNA, the CDR3 is TGTGCCAGCAGCTTGGTAGGGAATGGAAACACCATATATTTT. This gives the protein CASSLVGNGNTIYF.

This clone is large within its sample. J is TRBJ1-5 and V is TRBV2; tentative D call: TRBD1 (6 bases). CDR1 is SNHLY, CDR2 FYNNEI, per germline. This CDR3 region has 14 residues. Trimming cost V 8 bases and J 4 bases, with 15 bases left between them. The CDR3 loop reads CASGTGTPNQPQHF. The CDR3 region has the DNA TGTGCCAGCGGAACCGGGACACCTAATCAGCCCCAGCATTTT. Combining the CDR3 with reference TRBV2 and TRBJ1-5 gives the whole variable domain EPEVTQTPSHQVTQMGQEVILRCVPISNHLYFYWYRQILGQKVEFLVSFYNNEISEKSEIFDDQFSVERPDGSNFTLKIRSTKLEDSAMYFCASGTGTPNQPQHFGDGTRLSIL.

In its sample, this clone ranks as medium-sized. The CDR3 DNA sequence: TGTGCCAGCAGTTTCCTGGGCGGCTACACCTTC. It specifies CASSFLGGYTF. This rearrangement joins TRBV28 to TRBJ1-2; D gene uncertain. CDR1 and CDR2 (germline): MDHEN, SYDVKM. There are 11 residues in the CDR3. V lost 3 bases and J lost 8, with 7 bases in between.

This clone has just one count. The rearrangement uses TRBV19 and TRBJ2-2; possibly TRBD1 for D (6 bases). CDR1 LNHDA and CDR2 SQIVND come from the germline V gene (reference sequence). There are 12 residues in the CDR3. Trimming removed 7 bases at V and 5 bases at J, with 8 bases between. CDR3 in DNA: TGTGCCAGTAAAGGGGGAACCGGGGAGCTGTTTTTT. Amino acid sequence: CASKGGTGELFF.

The rearrangement uses TRBV7-6 and TRBJ2-1; 9 bases fit TRBD2. The CDR3 is 15 residues long. Trimming cost V 3 bases and J 2 bases; bases outside gene matches: 2. Germline assignment: CDR1 SGHVS and CDR2 FNYEAQ. The CDR3 sequence: CASSFGTSTYNEQFF. CDR3 bases: TGTGCCAGCAGCTTCGGGACTAGCACCTACAATGAGCAGTTCTTC.

This chain uses TRBV14 with TRBJ2-1, with a possible D match to TRBD2 (5 bases). Per germline, CDR1 SGHDN and CDR2 FVKESK. The CDR3 is made up of 17 amino acids. V was trimmed by 3 bases and J by 0 bases, leaving 15 bases between them. The CDR3 DNA sequence: TGTGCCAGCAGCCATAACGCCGGGAAGCTCTCCTACAATGAGCAGTTCTTC. Amino acid sequence: CASSHNAGKLSYNEQFF.

This chain connects TRBV6-1 to TRBJ1-5, with TRBD1 as a possible D gene (6 bases). The CDR3 runs 15 residues. From germline, CDR1 is MNHNS and CDR2 SASEGT. V was shortened by 2 bases and J by 6 bases, with 14 bases between the two germline ends. The CDR3 coding sequence is TGTGCCAGCAGTGAATGGGAACAGGGAGCTCAGCCCCAGCATTTT. It specifies CASSEWEQGAQPQHF.

This rearrangement joins TRBV6-5 to TRBJ1-1, with a possible D match to TRBD1 (6 bases). This CDR3 has 15 residues. The germline gives CDR1 MNHEY, CDR2 SVGAGI. Trimming pared 0 bases from V and 2 bases from J, leaving 10 bases between. CDR3 amino acids: CASSYSRTDNTEAFF. In DNA, the CDR3 is TGTGCCAGCAGTTACTCTCGGACAGATAACACTGAAGCTTTCTTT.

V gene TRBV4-3 combines with J gene TRBJ2-1; D possibly corresponds to TRBD1 (6 bases). The V and J ends lost 2 bases and 7 bases respectively, with 15 bases between them. Germline V gene data show CDR1 as LGHNA and CDR2 as YSLEER. The CDR3 consists of 15 residues. The CDR3 region has the DNA TGCGCCAGCAGCCAATGGAGGCAGGGGTGGAATGAGCAGTTCTTC. Translated: CASSQWRQGWNEQFF.

This chain links TRBV21-1 with TRBJ2-5. TRBV21-1 is classified as a pseudogene. The CDR3 runs 15 residues. CDR3: CASSKSGPGTETQYF. The CDR3 coding sequence is TGTGCCAGCAGCAAATCGGGGCCAGGGACGGAGACCCAGTACTTC.

V and J are TRBV7-9 and TRBJ2-1; the match to TRBD2 covers 7 bases. Germline-derived CDR1 and CDR2 are SEHNR and FQNEAQ (reference sequence). Trimming at V came to 3 bases and at J to 5 bases, leaving 13 bases not matched to a gene. The CDR3 contains 17 residues. This CDR3 reads CASSLGYGGRGHNEQFF. CDR3 in DNA: TGTGCCAGCAGCTTGGGGTATGGCGGGAGAGGCCACAATGAGCAGTTCTTC.

V is TRBV28 and J is TRBJ1-5; 7 nucleotides agree with TRBD1. The CDR3 consists of 16 residues. The V and J ends lost 3 bases and 3 bases, in that order; junction bases with no gene match: 8. Germline loops: CDR1 MDHEN, CDR2 SYDVKM. The CDR3 sequence: CASSFPLGTDNQPQHF. CDR3 bases: TGTGCCAGCAGTTTCCCCTTGGGGACAGACAATCAGCCCCAGCATTTT.

The chain joins TRBV7-2 to TRBJ2-1, with TRBD1 identical over 7 bases. J lost 3 bases, V lost 0 bases, and 5 bases had no gene match. From germline, CDR1 is SGHTA and CDR2 FQGNSA. The CDR3 runs to 16 residues. The CDR3: CASSLAGQVLYNEQFF. The CDR3 DNA is TGTGCCAGCAGCTTAGCCGGACAGGTACTCTACAATGAGCAGTTCTTC.

The CDR3 here is CASSFTQYEAFF. The CDR3 nucleotides read TGTGCCAGCAGTTTCACACAATATGAAGCTTTCTTT. V usage is TRBV28 and J usage is TRBJ1-1; no definite D call. Trimming shortened V by 3 bases and J by 7 bases, and 9 bases separated the two germline ends. The CDR3 is 12 residues long. Germline V CDR1 and CDR2: MDHEN, SYDVKM.

The V call is TRBV19, the J call TRBJ1-5; 10 bases agree with TRBD1. Germline loops: CDR1 LNHDA, CDR2 SQIVND (reference sequence). The CDR3 runs to 13 residues. Trimming cost V 10 bases and J 3 bases; bases outside gene matches: 3. The CDR3: CATGQGVNQPQHF. Written as DNA, the CDR3 is TGTGCCACCGGACAGGGGGTCAATCAGCCCCAGCATTTT.

This clone was seen once. This chain links TRBV5-6 with TRBJ1-1; maybe TRBD1 (5 bases). The CDR3 sequence is 11 residues long. From germline, CDR1 is SGHDT and CDR2 YYEEEE. Trimming left V 2 bases short and J 11 bases short, with 10 bases between. CDR3 sequence (DNA): TGTGCCAGCAGCTTCGGGGGTTGGGCTTTCTTT. Translating it yields CASSFGGWAFF. The full variable domain, its missing parts supplied by reference TRBV5-6 and TRBJ1-1, is DAGVTQSPTHLIKTRGQQVTLRCSPKSGHDTVSWYQQALGQGPQFIFQYYEEEERQRGNFPDRFSGHQFPNYSSELNVNALLLGDSALYLCASSFGGWAFFGQGTRLTVV.

With respect to this clone: This specimen includes other DNA sequences encoding the same CDR3. This chain connects TRBV6-1 to TRBJ1-5; D unclear. The CDR3 is 15 residues long. Trimming took off 1 base at V and 4 bases at J, with 11 bases between the two ends. Per the germline V gene, CDR1 is MNHNS and CDR2 is SASEGT. The CDR3 region is CASSEGKEANQPQHF. The DNA for the CDR3 is TGTGCCAGCAGTGAAGGGAAGGAGGCGAATCAGCCCCAGCATTTT.

CDR3 bases: TGCAGCGCAAAGACTGAACCTCTCCGTGAGTACTTC. Protein: CSAKTEPLREYF. The rearrangement uses TRBV29-1 and TRBJ2-5; no clear D gene. The CDR3 is 12 amino acids. Per germline, CDR1 SQVTM and CDR2 ANQGSEA. The V and J ends lost 7 bases and 12 bases respectively, with 21 bases between them. The full variable domain, its missing parts supplied by reference TRBV29-1 and TRBJ2-5, is SAVISQKPSRDICQRGTSLTIQCQVDSQVTMMFWYRQQPGQSLTLIATANQGSEATYESGFVIDKFPISRPNLTFSTLTVSNMSPEDSSIYLCSAKTEPLREYFGPGTRLLVL.

The CDR3 region is CSVSDRGYEQYF. CDR3 in DNA: TGCAGCGTTTCGGACAGGGGGTACGAGCAGTACTTC. This chain links TRBV29-1 with TRBJ2-7; 10 bases match TRBD1. This CDR3 contains 12 residues. After removal of 5 bases from V and 4 bases from J, the junction contained 2 bases not matched to a gene. The germline V gene has CDR1 SQVTM and CDR2 ANQGSEA.